The clone carrying this TCR beta chain showed up many times. The length of the CDR3 is 20 residues. V dropped 0 bases and J dropped 4; count of bases not matched to a gene: 12. Germline lookup yields CDR1 MGHRA and CDR2 YSYEKL. Authors of the study amplified TCR beta CDR3 regions from RNA transcripts. In the first-round RT-PCR of the TCR CDR3, the HTBI primer set was used. TCRdb independently ran MiXCR on the multiplex PCR reads; one entry per CDR3 protein. The table has around 300,000 distinct CDR3 sequences, about an eighth seen once. This specimen comes from a study of T cells in Graves' hyperthyroidism and ophthalmopathy.

The origin of this receptor is a woman aged 25 to 39 with Graves' hyperthyroidism that later progressed to Graves' ophthalmopathy. Sequenced sample: blood. The rearrangement uses TRBV4-1 and TRBJ2-5, with 15 bases identical to TRBD2. The DNA for the CDR3 is TGCGCCAGCAGCCAAGATCGTCCGGGACTAGCGGGAGGTGGGCGAGAGACCCAGTACTTC. This codes for CASSQDRPGLAGGGRETQYF.